This T cell receptor beta chain was obtained from a study of T cells after yellow fever vaccination. Whole-study findings and limits: Re-detected after boosting: most primary clones, 96% of CD4 and about 85% of CD8. Weaker in magnitude, the secondary response showed a faster peak on day 5 versus 15. The CD4 compartment and the CD8 compartment contained a small share of clonotypes in common.

Germline-derived CDR1 and CDR2 are SGHRS and YFSETQ. With 4 bases removed from V and 1 base from J, the gap between germline ends came to 11 bases. This CDR3 is 15 amino acids long. Concerning this clonotype itself: Its cognate antigen is unknown.

The study made its TCR cDNA through 5'RACE template switching. That step introduced a universal primer site along with UMIs. TCRdb fed the 5' RACE reads into MiXCR, producing one record per CDR3 protein. The repertoire holds under 200,000 distinct CDR3 sequences, with around 7.2% as singletons. Sample: CD4+ T cells sorted from PBMCs, taken roughly 5 days after the first yellow fever vaccination. The sequence derives from a man younger than 30 who received the YFV17D yellow fever vaccine. The rearrangement links TRBV5-1 to TRBJ2-2; tentative D call: TRBD1 (6 bases). The CDR3 DNA sequence: TGCGCCAGCAGCAGGGGACAAATGAACACCGGGGAGCTGTTTTTT. This sequence encodes CASSRGQMNTGELFF.